The T cell receptor (beta chain) under discussion was sequenced for a study of early stage breast cancer tumors. About the study: ER+/PR+/HER2- status applied to about 80% of the 16 invasive breast tumors. The ER+/PR+/HER2- tumors included 7 or 8 ductal and a handful of lobular carcinomas.

The repertoire was sequenced with immunoSEQ multiplex PCR; TCRdb's copy has only in-frame clones and lacks some. The sample records 20,000 or so clones, about 78% being singletons. The length of the CDR3 is 15 residues. Germline CDR1 and CDR2: ENHRY and SYGVKD. V lost 2 bases and J lost 8, with 13 bases in between. This clone appeared a few times. Sequencing was carried out using blood. This TCR came from a person in their 60s with breast cancer. The genes are TRBV10-3 and TRBJ1-6; D gene uncertain. The DNA for the CDR3 is TGTGCCATCAGTGAGAGCCGGGCCGGAGATTCACCCCTCCACTTT. Amino acids: CAISESRAGDSPLHF.